What follows are 30 T cell receptor beta chains derived from one specimen sequenced in a study of shared clonotypes between healthy human individuals. Some clones are missing from TCRdb's copy, which holds only in-frame ones; the method was immunoSEQ multiplex PCR. The profile shows 1,400,000 or so clones, about 98.5% of them singletons. The sequencing sample was made of naive CD4+ T cells sorted from blood. The subset here: CD45RA+ positively selected. These receptors all stem from a man under 40 in good health.

This chain links TRBV9 with TRBJ1-1; no firm D call. The V and J ends lost 1 base and 8 bases respectively, with 15 bases between them. CDR1 and CDR2 from the germline V gene are SGDLS and YYNGEE. This CDR3 is 14 amino acids long. The CDR3 sequence: CASSVLTDGGEAFF. The CDR3 DNA sequence: TGTGCCAGCAGCGTATTGACGGACGGAGGGGAAGCTTTCTTT.

The J gene is TRBJ2-1, the V gene TRBV27, with TRBD2 as a possible D gene (5 bases). The CDR3 consists of 15 residues. The germline CDR1 and CDR2 sequences are MNHEY and SMNVEV (reference sequence). Trimming pared 11 bases from V and 5 bases from J, leaving 22 bases between. The CDR3 DNA is TGTGCCTCCTGCCCAAGCGGACTCTTCCACAATGAGCAGTTCTTC. It encodes CASCPSGLFHNEQFF.

The V call is TRBV4-1, the J call TRBJ1-2; 7 nucleotides align to TRBD1. V shed 0 bases, J shed 0 bases, and the junction held 4 bases outside the gene matches. Germline-derived CDR1 and CDR2 are MGHRA and YSYEKL. The CDR3 has 16 amino acids. The CDR3 here is CASSQDRDRTNYGYTF. The CDR3 nucleotides read TGCGCCAGCAGCCAAGATCGGGACAGAACTAACTATGGCTACACCTTC.

The chain links TRBV18 to TRBJ2-7; 11 nucleotides match TRBD1. Germline CDR1 and CDR2: KGHSH and LQKENI. Trimming at V came to 6 bases and at J to 6 bases, leaving 25 bases not matched to a gene. The CDR3 is made up of 20 amino acids. The CDR3 DNA follows: TGTGCCAGCTCGAACCGACCAGGGGACAGGGGGGCGGCGGGCTCACGCGAGCAGTACTTC. Its translation: CASSNRPGDRGAAGSREQYF. Full variable domain (missing parts from reference TRBV18 and TRBJ2-7): NAGVMQNPRHLVRRRGQEARLRCSPMKGHSHVYWYRQLPEEGLKFMVYLQKENIIDESGMPKERFSAEFPKEGPSILRIQQVVRGDSAAYFCASSNRPGDRGAAGSREQYFGPGTRLTVT.

V usage is TRBV29-1 and J usage is TRBJ2-7; D may correspond to TRBD1 or TRBD2 (5 bases each). V gave up 2 bases and J gave up 3 bases, with 11 bases separating them. CDR1 is SQVTM, CDR2 ANQGSEA, per germline. The CDR3 consists of 13 residues. The DNA for the CDR3 is TGCAGCGTTGAAAAGGGGACCAACTACGAGCAGTACTTC. This sequence encodes CSVEKGTNYEQYF.

This clone was observed a single time. The rearrangement joins TRBV10-3 to TRBJ1-2, with TRBD1 matching over 11 bases. Germline CDR1 is ENHRY and CDR2 is SYGVKD. The CDR3 runs to 15 residues. With 2 bases clipped from V and 5 bases from J, the junction kept 4 bases outside the gene matches. The CDR3 region is CAISEPDRGQYGYTF. In nucleotides, the CDR3 is TGTGCCATCAGTGAGCCGGACAGGGGGCAATATGGCTACACCTTC.

V usage is TRBV7-8 and J usage is TRBJ1-1; no definite D call. Trimming removed 2 bases at V and 3 bases at J, with 22 bases between. This CDR3 region has 18 residues. CDR1 SGHVS and CDR2 FQNEAQ come from the germline V gene. The CDR3 DNA sequence: TGTGCCAGCAGCTTAATAAAGCCGGATATGGGTCGGGACACTGAAGCTTTCTTT. The encoded protein is CASSLIKPDMGRDTEAFF.

J is TRBJ2-2 and V is TRBV14; the D is unclear. Trimming took off 0 bases at V and 6 bases at J, with 14 bases between the two ends. This CDR3 has 16 amino acids. Germline assignment: CDR1 SGHDN and CDR2 FVKESK. CDR3 loop: CASSQEYPPPPGELFF. In nucleotides, the CDR3 is TGTGCCAGCAGCCAAGAGTATCCTCCTCCCCCCGGGGAGCTGTTTTTT.

The V and J genes are TRBV5-6 and TRBJ2-7; D unresolved. The CDR3 spans 14 residues. The germline V gene encodes CDR1 SGHDT and CDR2 YYEEEE. Trimming shortened V by 0 bases and J by 2 bases, and 9 bases separated the two germline ends. The CDR3 here is CASSLAPETYEQYF. CDR3 nucleotides: TGTGCCAGCAGCTTGGCCCCAGAGACCTACGAGCAGTACTTC.

The V gene is TRBV27, the J gene TRBJ2-7, with a weak D call TRBD2 (6 bases). There are 14 residues in the CDR3. CDR1 MNHEY and CDR2 SMNVEV come from the germline V gene (reference sequence). With 5 bases removed from V and 1 base from J, the gap between germline ends came to 12 bases. In nucleotides, the CDR3 is TGTGCCAGCAGTACCACGCGGGGATCCTACGAGCAGTACTTC. Amino acid sequence: CASSTTRGSYEQYF.

V gene TRBV10-2 combines with J gene TRBJ2-3, with unresolved D. CDR3 length: 14 residues. Germline V gives CDR1 WSHSY, CDR2 SAAADI. Trimming cost V 3 bases and J 0 bases, with 7 bases left between them. CDR3 amino acids: CASSDPPSTDTQYF. The CDR3 coding sequence is TGCGCCAGCAGTGACCCCCCTAGCACAGATACGCAGTATTTT.

The chain combines TRBV5-6 with TRBJ2-3; D not certain. The CDR3 has 13 amino acids. Trimming removed 4 bases from V and 6 bases from J, with 12 bases in between. CDR1 SGHDT and CDR2 YYEEEE come from the germline V gene. This CDR3 is CASSLSPLDTQYF. The CDR3 nucleotides are TGTGCCAGCAGCCTCTCGCCGTTGGATACGCAGTATTTT.

V usage is TRBV14 and J usage is TRBJ2-1; unclear D gene. The length of the CDR3 is 18 residues. With 1 base removed from V and 5 bases from J, the gap between germline ends came to 21 bases. Germline V gives CDR1 SGHDN, CDR2 FVKESK. In nucleotides, the CDR3 is TGTGCCAGCAGCCAAGGTCTAGGTCGTAGGCGAGACAACAATGAGCAGTTCTTC. It specifies CASSQGLGRRRDNNEQFF. The full variable domain, with the rest looked up from reference TRBV14 and TRBJ2-1, is EAGVTQFPSHSVIEKGQTVTLRCDPISGHDNLYWYRRVMGKEIKFLLHFVKESKQDESGMPNNRFLAERTGGTYSTLKVQPAELEDSGVYFCASSQGLGRRRDNNEQFFGPGTRLTVL.

V and J are TRBV28 and TRBJ2-2; TRBD2 might be the D (5 bases). This CDR3 has 13 amino acids. Per germline, CDR1 MDHEN and CDR2 SYDVKM. V lost 6 bases to trimming and J lost 3 bases, with 8 bases between them. The CDR3: CASRRTYTGELFF. CDR3 DNA sequence: TGTGCCAGCAGGAGGACTTACACCGGGGAGCTGTTTTTT.

The table lists this clone with a count of one. The chain couples TRBV28 to TRBJ2-2; D possibly matches TRBD1 or TRBD2 (5 bases each). The germline V and J ends were trimmed by 7 bases and 6 bases, with 18 bases remaining between them. Per the germline V gene, CDR1 is MDHEN and CDR2 is SYDVKM. The CDR3 spans 15 residues. CDR3 region: CASNSGAAMAGELFF. For the CDR3, the DNA is TGTGCCAGCAATTCCGGGGCGGCGATGGCCGGGGAGCTGTTTTTT. The variable domain in full, with the rest retrieved from reference TRBV28 and TRBJ2-2, is DVKVTQSSRYLVKRTGEKVFLECVQDMDHENMFWYRQDPGLGLRLIYFSYDVKMKEKGDIPEGYSVSREKKERFSLILESASTNQTSMYLCASNSGAAMAGELFFGEGSRLTVL.

The chain carries TRBV5-5 and TRBJ2-6; maybe TRBD1 (5 bases). The CDR3 length is 16 residues. The germline CDR1 and CDR2 sequences are SGHKS and YYEKEE (reference sequence). V shed 3 bases and J shed 4 bases, with 14 bases lying between them. The CDR3 DNA reads TGTGCCAGCAGCTCCGCTCAGGGTGGCGGGGCCAACGTCCTGACTTTC. Its protein is CASSSAQGGGANVLTF.

V gene TRBV28 combines with J gene TRBJ2-1; 8 positions match TRBD2. The V and J ends lost 6 bases and 9 bases, in that order; junction bases with no gene match: 7. CDR1 and CDR2 (germline): MDHEN, SYDVKM. CDR3 length: 13 residues. In DNA, the CDR3 is TGTGCCAGCAGGGCTAGCGGGTCGTTTGAGCAGTTCTTC. It translates to CASRASGSFEQFF.

The chain combines TRBV28 with TRBJ2-2; 7 bases agree with TRBD2. This CDR3 contains 12 residues. Germline-derived CDR1 and CDR2 are MDHEN and SYDVKM. J gave up 7 bases and V 5 bases, and 1 base lay outside the gene matches. CDR3 sequence: CASSRGVGELFF. The CDR3 nucleotides read TGTGCCAGCAGTCGGGGGGTCGGGGAGCTGTTTTTT.

This clone was detected once. This chain connects TRBV4-1 to TRBJ2-6; no clear D gene. Deletions cut 4 bases from V and 5 bases from J, with 21 bases between. The CDR3 spans 18 residues. The V gene's germline CDR1 is MGHRA and CDR2 YSYEKL. DNA for the CDR3: TGCGCCAGCAGCCCACTTACTAAACCACAAAGTCGGGCCAACGTCCTGACTTTC. Protein sequence: CASSPLTKPQSRANVLTF.

This chain connects TRBV7-9 to TRBJ1-2; weak D call: TRBD1 (6 bases). CDR3 size: 16 residues. CDR1 is SEHNR, CDR2 FQNEAQ, per germline (reference sequence). V lost 0 bases and J lost 5, with 16 bases in between. The CDR3 nucleotides are TGTGCCAGCAGCTTAGCTGACAGGCCGACGACGTATGGCTACACCTTC. It specifies CASSLADRPTTYGYTF.

V gene TRBV6-1 combines with J gene TRBJ2-1, with TRBD2 matching 11 bases. The CDR3 has 15 amino acids. Germline CDR1 MNHNS, CDR2 SASEGT. Unmatched junction bases numbered 6, after V lost 6 bases and J lost 5 bases. CDR3 sequence reads: CASRVAGGPHNEQFF. The CDR3 DNA sequence: TGTGCCAGCAGAGTAGCGGGAGGGCCACACAATGAGCAGTTCTTC.

Note on this clone: Other DNA sequences within the sample encode an identical CDR3. The V gene is TRBV19, the J gene TRBJ2-2; D call uncertain. Deletions cut 5 bases from V and 7 bases from J, with 5 bases between. The CDR3 is made up of 11 amino acids. Germline V gene data show CDR1 as LNHDA and CDR2 as SQIVND (reference sequence). The CDR3 region has the DNA TGTGCCAGTAGTCTAATCGGGGAGCTGTTTTTT. Translating gives CASSLIGELFF.

Written as DNA, the CDR3 is TGTGCCAGCAGCTTTCGGGGGCAGGAGGTAGAGACCCAGTACTTC. The encoded protein is CASSFRGQEVETQYF. The chain is built from TRBV7-2 and TRBJ2-5; D possibly matches TRBD1 or TRBD2 (6 bases each). The V gene's germline CDR1 is SGHTA and CDR2 FQGNSA. The CDR3 has 15 residues. Trimming stripped 3 bases from V and 4 bases from J, with 15 bases between.

The chain is built from TRBV29-1 and TRBJ2-1; 7 bases agree with TRBD1. Germline lookup yields CDR1 SQVTM and CDR2 ANQGSEA. V gave up 7 bases and J gave up 3 bases; unmatched junction bases: 12. The CDR3 is 15 residues long. In DNA, the CDR3 is TGCAGCGCCAAAGGGGGCCCCCAAGTCTACAATGAGCAGTTCTTC. Translated: CSAKGGPQVYNEQFF.

The chain employs TRBV9 and TRBJ1-2, with 8 bases matching TRBD1. This CDR3 is 14 amino acids long. V lost 0 bases to trimming and J lost 4 bases; unmatched junction nucleotides: 2. Per the germline V gene, CDR1 is SGDLS and CDR2 is YYNGEE. The CDR3 spells CASSVEDRAYGYTF. CDR3 nucleotides: TGTGCCAGCAGCGTAGAGGACAGGGCCTATGGCTACACCTTC.

As concerns this clone: This sample also contains other DNA sequences that code for the same CDR3. This chain uses TRBV18 with TRBJ2-1; 10 nucleotides agree with TRBD1. Per germline, CDR1 KGHSH and CDR2 LQKENI. Trimming took 3 bases from V and 7 from J; bases not matched to a gene: 6. The CDR3 extends over 15 amino acids. In nucleotides, the CDR3 is TGTGCCAGCTCACCCTGGGACAGGGGTGGAAATGAGCAGTTCTTC. Translated: CASSPWDRGGNEQFF.

This chain uses TRBV25-1 with TRBJ2-3; no reliable D call. The ends were cut back, 5 bases at V and 2 bases at J, with 11 bases in the middle. This CDR3 comprises 14 residues. Germline CDR1 reads MGHDK; CDR2 reads SYGVNS. As DNA, the CDR3 is TGTGCCAGCAGTAAGTGGTCGAACACAGATACGCAGTATTTT. It codes for CASSKWSNTDTQYF.

The J gene is TRBJ2-2, the V gene TRBV5-1, with D unclear. The V and J ends lost 4 bases and 4 bases respectively, with 11 bases between them. The CDR3 sequence is 14 residues long. CDR1 SGHRS and CDR2 YFSETQ come from the germline V gene. CDR3 sequence: CASSVLEITGELFF. DNA of the CDR3: TGCGCCAGCAGCGTCCTGGAAATCACCGGGGAGCTGTTTTTT. The full variable domain, with the rest looked up from reference TRBV5-1 and TRBJ2-2, is KAGVTQTPRYLIKTRGQQVTLSCSPISGHRSVSWYQQTPGQGLQFLFEYFSETQRNKGNFPGRFSGRQFSNSRSEMNVSTLELGDSALYLCASSVLEITGELFFGEGSRLTVL.

This rearrangement joins TRBV11-2 to TRBJ1-4, with 8 bases identical to TRBD1. CDR3 length equals 14 residues. The germline V gene encodes CDR1 SGHAT and CDR2 FQNNGV. After removal of 5 bases from V and 4 bases from J, the junction contained 3 bases not matched to a gene. DNA of the CDR3: TGTGCCAGCAGCACCGACAGGGGTAATGAAAAACTGTTTTTT. Translated, it gives CASSTDRGNEKLFF.

The rearrangement uses TRBV14 and TRBJ2-3; D uncertain. This CDR3 is 13 amino acids long. Germline-derived CDR1 and CDR2 are SGHDN and FVKESK. With 5 bases removed from V and 3 bases from J, the gap between germline ends came to 9 bases. Here the CDR3 reads CASSIPGTDTQYF. DNA for the CDR3: TGTGCCAGCAGCATTCCCGGGACAGATACGCAGTATTTT.